The 15 T cell receptor beta chains reported below all come from one sample, sequenced in a study of T cell repertoires in cytomegalovirus infection. TCRdb used MiXCR to reprocess the reads, holding one entry per CDR3 protein. The sample holds roughly 69,000 distinct CDR3 sequences; less than 30% are singletons and the top ten take roughly 65%. These receptors lack a known antigen. Material: CD8+ T cells from cultured PBMCs, obtained from culture after CMV antigen stimulation. The receptors originated from a human donor in good health (CMV status not recorded). Some clones in this sample may be carry-over from other donors' samples.

At least ten counts were recorded for this clonotype. This chain connects TRBV6-2 or TRBV6-3 to TRBJ2-1; TRBD2 is a possible D gene (5 bases). V dropped 0 bases and J dropped 7 bases, with 25 bases sitting between them. This CDR3 is built from 19 residues. CDR1 is MNHEY, CDR2 SVGEGT, per germline. CDR3 sequence: CASSYSTLRYSGSYNEQFF. The CDR3 region has the DNA TGTGCCAGCAGTTACTCGACCTTACGATACAGCGGATCTTATAATGAGCAGTTCTTC.

This clonotype was counted once. V and J are TRBV5-1 and TRBJ1-1; 7 positions agree with TRBD1. This CDR3 region has 14 residues. Germline loops: CDR1 SGHRS, CDR2 YFSETQ. The junction had 7 bases not matched to a gene; V was cut back by 6 bases and J by 2 bases. Here the CDR3 reads CASKRGQANTEAFF. CDR3 in DNA: TGCGCCAGCAAGAGGGGGCAAGCTAACACTGAAGCTTTCTTT.

The chain combines TRBV28 with TRBJ1-1, with 8 bases aligning to TRBD1. After removal of 6 bases from V and 7 bases from J, the junction contained 10 bases not matched to a gene. Germline V lookup: CDR1 MDHEN, CDR2 SYDVKM. The CDR3 is 14 residues long. CDR3 sequence: CASRPTRDRREAFF. In nucleotides, the CDR3 is TGTGCCAGCAGACCTACTAGGGACAGGCGTGAAGCTTTCTTT.

This clonotype was counted many times. The chain carries TRBV7-2 and TRBJ2-2, with a weak D call TRBD2 (5 bases). The CDR3 runs 16 residues. Germline V gives CDR1 SGHTA, CDR2 FQGNSA. V was clipped by 4 bases and J by 0 bases, with 12 bases between them. CDR3 sequence reads: CASSSWRRPNTGELFF. The DNA for the CDR3 is TGTGCCAGCAGCTCCTGGAGGAGGCCGAACACCGGGGAGCTGTTTTTT.

This clonotype was counted ten times or more. The chain links TRBV7-6 to TRBJ2-3; tentatively, D is TRBD2 (5 bases). The CDR3 totals 15 residues. The V end was cut by 0 bases, the J end by 2 bases, with 9 bases between. Germline V gene sequence: CDR1 SGHVS, CDR2 FNYEAQ. The CDR3 protein is CASSLAGEPTDTQYF. Here the CDR3 DNA reads TGTGCCAGCAGCTTAGCCGGGGAACCCACAGATACGCAGTATTTT.

This clonotype was seen a handful of times. The chain joins TRBV27 to TRBJ2-7; 8 bases map to TRBD1. Germline CDR1 reads MNHEY; CDR2 reads SMNVEV (reference sequence). The CDR3 covers 15 residues. V shed 5 bases and J 2 bases; nucleotides not matched to a gene: 8. The CDR3 is CASSASGTGTYEQYF. CDR3 nucleotide sequence: TGTGCCAGCAGTGCATCCGGGACAGGAACCTACGAGCAGTACTTC.

The chain employs TRBV4-2 and TRBJ2-5; TRBD2 is a possible D gene (6 bases). The V gene lost 4 bases and the J gene lost 5 bases, with 23 bases spanning the gap. Germline CDR1 reads LGHNA; CDR2 reads YNFKEQ. The CDR3 is 17 amino acids. As DNA, the CDR3 is TGTGCCAGCAGCCTCTCGGGGACGGGGGTGGGCGAGGAGACCCAGTACTTC. Its translation is CASSLSGTGVGEETQYF.

A few counts support this clonotype. Written as DNA, the CDR3 is TGTGCCAGCAGCCCTGCCTATAACACTGAAGCTTTCTTT. Translated, it gives CASSPAYNTEAFF. V is TRBV9 and J is TRBJ1-1; no clear D. CDR1 SGDLS and CDR2 YYNGEE come from the germline V gene. The CDR3 has 13 residues. V lost 4 bases to trimming and J lost 2 bases, with 9 bases between them.

The table lists this clonotype with many counts. This chain uses TRBV7-2 with TRBJ2-3, with 9 bases that match TRBD1. CDR1 and CDR2 from the germline V gene are SGHTA and FQGNSA. CDR3 length: 17 amino acids. With V trimmed by 4 bases and J by 4 bases, 12 bases remained unmatched. The CDR3 coding sequence is TGTGCCAGCAGCTGGGGAACAGGGGGCGTTGATGCAGATACGCAGTATTTT. Translated: CASSWGTGGVDADTQYF.

The J gene is TRBJ1-1, the V gene TRBV4-1; 7 positions match TRBD1. There are 18 residues in the CDR3. The germline V gene encodes CDR1 MGHRA and CDR2 YSYEKL. The junction had 11 bases not matched to a gene; V was cut back by 0 bases and J by 1 base. CDR3 residues: CASSQEGQGGPGNTEAFF. The CDR3 region has the DNA TGCGCCAGCAGCCAAGAAGGTCAGGGGGGTCCAGGGAACACTGAAGCTTTCTTT.

The rearrangement uses TRBV6-6 and TRBJ1-1; D unclear. This CDR3 comprises 16 residues. Trimming took off 2 bases at V and 0 bases at J, with 13 bases between the two ends. CDR1 and CDR2 from the germline V gene are MNHNY and SVGAGI (reference sequence). The CDR3 DNA reads as TGTGCCAGCAGTTACGGGAGGGCAGACATGAACACTGAAGCTTTCTTT. Translated, it gives CASSYGRADMNTEAFF.

This chain joins TRBV6-6 and TRBJ2-7; unclear D gene. Deletions cut 2 bases from V and 1 base from J, with 6 bases between. CDR3 length: 13 residues. Looked up from germline, CDR1 is MNHNY and CDR2 is SVGAGI (reference sequence). This CDR3 is CASSYLESYEQYF. The CDR3 DNA reads as TGTGCCAGCAGTTACCTAGAATCCTACGAGCAGTACTTC.

The rearrangement links TRBV7-9 to TRBJ1-2; D unresolved. The V and J ends lost 6 bases and 9 bases respectively, with 14 bases between them. The germline gives CDR1 SEHNR, CDR2 FQNEAQ (reference sequence). The CDR3 loop spans 12 amino acids. The CDR3, as DNA: TGTGCCAGCAGTCCCTCTTTGTTGAGCTACACCTTC. This gives the protein CASSPSLLSYTF.

This clonotype turned up a few times. The chain combines TRBV14 with TRBJ2-7, with D hard to call. CDR1 SGHDN and CDR2 FVKESK come from the germline V gene. Trimming pared 3 bases from V and 4 bases from J, leaving 7 bases between. This CDR3 comprises 12 residues. This CDR3 reads CASSHSRYEQYF. Here the CDR3 DNA reads TGTGCCAGCAGCCACTCTAGGTACGAGCAGTACTTC.

This chain joins TRBV7-6 and TRBJ1-1; 7 nucleotides line up with TRBD1. The germline gives CDR1 SGHVS, CDR2 FNYEAQ. The CDR3 covers 14 residues. The V segment lost 3 bases and the J segment 4 bases; nucleotides outside the gene matches: 5. CDR3 nucleotide sequence: TGTGCCAGCAGCTTTCGCAGGGGGAGCACTGAAGCTTTCTTT. It encodes CASSFRRGSTEAFF.